The clone carrying this T cell receptor beta chain was found a few times. Its antigen is unidentified. Unsorted bulk tissue, roughly 20-34 mg of it, served as the source for co-extraction of RNA and DNA. Synthesis of TCR beta cDNA was carried out from about 540 ng total RNA with a constant-region primer. Each TCR beta library was derived from three nested multiplex PCR rounds that employed slightly modified ARM-PCR. The study ran its first two PCR rounds for roughly 11 cycles each, using TRBV1-TRBV30 forward primers and a C-beta reverse primer. TCRdb reprocessed the multiplex PCR reads with MiXCR, giving one entry per CDR3 protein. The sample holds tens of thousands of distinct CDR3 sequences; 79% are singletons and the top ten take nearly 40%. This entry belongs to a study of tumor-infiltrating lymphocytes in primary liver carcinoma. Notes on the study in general: There were only about 7.5-24% of top clones found in all five tumor regions.

The germline CDR1 and CDR2 sequences are SGHNT and YENEEA. There are 15 residues in the CDR3. The V and J ends lost 8 bases and 8 bases, in that order; junction bases with no gene match: 10. V is TRBV11-3 and J is TRBJ2-1, with 12 positions matching TRBD2. Input material: liver tumor tissue from sampling region 4. Subset indicated: tumor region T4, right-lateral pole. This TCR came from a woman in her twenties or thirties with primary liver carcinoma and hepatitis B virus infection. The DNA of the CDR3 is TGTGCCAGCGGCCAACTAGCGGGGGGAGGGTATGAGCAGTTCTTC. Its protein is CASGQLAGGGYEQFF.